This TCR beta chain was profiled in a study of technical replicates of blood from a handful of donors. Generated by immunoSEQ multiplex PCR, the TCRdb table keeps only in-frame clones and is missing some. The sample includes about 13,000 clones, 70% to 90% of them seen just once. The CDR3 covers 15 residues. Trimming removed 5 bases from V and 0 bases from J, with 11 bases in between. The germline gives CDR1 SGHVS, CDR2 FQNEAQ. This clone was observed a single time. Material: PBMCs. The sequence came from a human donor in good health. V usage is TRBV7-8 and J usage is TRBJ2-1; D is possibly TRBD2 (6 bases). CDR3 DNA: TGTGCCAGCAGCCTTAGCGGTAGCTCCTACAATGAGCAGTTCTTC. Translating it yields CASSLSGSSYNEQFF.